The T cell receptor beta chain under discussion was sequenced for a study of graft-versus-host responses after intestinal transplantation. Per germline, CDR1 SGHRS and CDR2 YFSETQ. The germline V and J ends were trimmed by 4 bases and 8 bases, with 13 bases remaining between them. There are 13 residues in the CDR3. The data were produced by immunoSEQ multiplex PCR, yet TCRdb's version contains in-frame clones alone and is incomplete. Among around 93,000 clones listed, about 90% were seen once. Study conclusions and caveats: Peak levels of circulating GvH clones tracked with early post-transplant HvG declines.

About this clone: The antigen remains unidentified.

The TCR originated in a human donor who received an intestinal transplant. The starting material was unstimulated CD8+ T cells sorted from spleen or lymph node cells, obtained before intestinal transplant. The V and J genes are TRBV5-1 and TRBJ2-1; no clear D gene. The CDR3 protein is CASSLDFGDEQFF. CDR3 coding DNA: TGCGCCAGCAGCCTAGACTTCGGTGATGAGCAGTTCTTC.